The rows below give T cell receptor beta chains drawn from one sample of a study of T cell repertoires in cytomegalovirus infection. TCRdb re-derived calls from the reads in MiXCR, one entry per CDR3 protein. The sample carries about 200,000 distinct CDR3 sequences, approximately 9.6% recorded once. What was sequenced was PBMCs. Receptors originate from a human donor in good health (CMV status not recorded). Some clones in this sample may be carry-over from other donors' samples. The CDR3 runs from the conserved cysteine through the conserved F or W. A D gene is named only where the DNA matches it firmly. A row's size may be missing; if present it is once, few, many or a size class.

j_call,d_call,v_call,clone_size,cdr3_nt,cdr3_aa
TRBJ1-5,.,TRBV6-2/TRBV6-3,many,TGTGCCAGCAGTAACCCCGGGACACAAAATAGCAATCAGCCCCAGCATTTT,CASSNPGTQNSNQPQHF
TRBJ1-1,.,TRBV7-2,many,TGTGCCAGCAGCTTAGACCGACAGATCTACACTGAAGCTTTCTTT,CASSLDRQIYTEAFF
TRBJ2-5,.,TRBV20-1,.,TGCAGTGCCGCCCGGGAGACCCAGTACTTC,CSAARETQYF
TRBJ2-3,.,TRBV2,many,TGTGCCAGCAGGGACAGGGCACTAGCGGACACAGATACGCAGTATTTT,CASRDRALADTDTQYF
TRBJ2-3,TRBD2,TRBV7-2,many,TGTGCCAGCAGCTGGTCGGGGGGACGAAGCACAGATACGCAGTATTTT,CASSWSGGRSTDTQYF
TRBJ2-5,TRBD2,TRBV9,.,TGTGCCAGCAGCGGACGAGCCGGGACTAGCGATGAAGAGACCCAGTACTTC,CASSGRAGTSDEETQYF
TRBJ1-3,.,TRBV7-2,many,TGTGCCAGCAGCTTATCGGCAGGGGCTGCTGGAAACACCATATATTTT,CASSLSAGAAGNTIYF
TRBJ1-1,.,TRBV7-2,many,TGTGCCAGCAGCTTAAGTCCATTGAACACTGAAGCTTTCTTT,CASSLSPLNTEAFF
TRBJ2-1,.,TRBV7-6,few,TGTGCCAGCAGCTTGCGTCGGGGGGCCATGCGTGAGCAGTTCTTC,CASSLRRGAMREQFF
TRBJ2-1,TRBD2,TRBV15,many,TGTGCCACCAGCAGAGATTTGGCCCGCAGCGGGAGGGCCAGTAATGAGCAGTTCTTC,CATSRDLARSGRASNEQFF
TRBJ2-1,.,TRBV5-4,.,TGTGCCAGCAGCCAGGTAGGGGCGGATGAGCAGTTCTTC,CASSQVGADEQFF
TRBJ2-5,.,TRBV25-1,few,TGTGCCAGCGGGGGTCGCAGGGAGACCCAGTACTTC,CASGGRRETQYF
TRBJ1-2,.,TRBV30,many,TGTGCCTGGAGTGTACGGACAACTGATGGCTACACCTTC,CAWSVRTTDGYTF
TRBJ1-4,.,TRBV28,.,TGTGCCAGCAGTTTAGGGGGGGTCAGTAATGAAAAACTGTTTTTT,CASSLGGVSNEKLFF
TRBJ1-1,.,TRBV7-2,many,TGTGCCAGCAGCAAGGGACTTCAGAACACTGAAGCTTTCTTT,CASSKGLQNTEAFF
TRBJ1-3,.,TRBV11-2,many,TGTGCCAGCAGCTTAGGGCATATGAGCTCTGGAAACACCATATATTTT,CASSLGHMSSGNTIYF
TRBJ1-2,.,TRBV7-9,.,TGTGCCAGCAGCATCAACTATGGCTACACCTTC,CASSINYGYTF